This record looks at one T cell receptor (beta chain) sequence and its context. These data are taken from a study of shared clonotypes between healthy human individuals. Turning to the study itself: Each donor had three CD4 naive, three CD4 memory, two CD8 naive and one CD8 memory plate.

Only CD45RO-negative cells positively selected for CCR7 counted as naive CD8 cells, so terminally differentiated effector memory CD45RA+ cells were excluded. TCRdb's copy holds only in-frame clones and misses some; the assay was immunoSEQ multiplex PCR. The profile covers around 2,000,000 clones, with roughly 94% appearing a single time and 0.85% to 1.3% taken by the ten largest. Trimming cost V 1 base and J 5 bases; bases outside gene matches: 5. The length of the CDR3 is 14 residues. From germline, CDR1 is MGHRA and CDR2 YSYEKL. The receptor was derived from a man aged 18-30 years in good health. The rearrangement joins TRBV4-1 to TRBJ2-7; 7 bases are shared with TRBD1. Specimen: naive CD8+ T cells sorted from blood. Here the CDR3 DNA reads TGCGCCAGCAGCCAAGTAACAGGGGTGAACGAGCAGTACTTC. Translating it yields CASSQVTGVNEQYF.